These 9 T cell receptor beta chains originate from one sample sequenced in a study of cytomegalovirus exposure and HLA in healthy donors. The PCR ran on 60 Vbeta and 13 Jbeta primers. Sequenced by immunoSEQ multiplex PCR; TCRdb stores in-frame clones only, minus some. The profile shows 130,000 to 150,000 clones, 74% of them singletons. The specimen was PBMCs. The receptor source for this set is a man aged 18 to 35 in good health and CMV-seropositive.

The V gene is TRBV6-6, the J gene TRBJ1-3, with D maybe TRBD1 (5 bases). V lost 6 bases, J lost 0 bases, and 15 bases lay in between. This CDR3 region has 16 residues. CDR1 is MNHNY, CDR2 SVGAGI, per germline (reference sequence). The CDR3 protein is CASSRQDSNSGNTIYF. CDR3 DNA: TGTGCCAGCAGCCGACAAGACAGTAACTCTGGAAACACCATATATTTT.

This rearrangement joins TRBV5-4 to TRBJ1-2; 7 nucleotides align to TRBD1. Germline CDR1 and CDR2: SGHNT and YYREEE (reference sequence). The CDR3 loop spans 15 amino acids. Trimming cost V 4 bases and J 5 bases; bases outside gene matches: 11. DNA for the CDR3: TGTGCCAGCAGCCCCCGGACAGGAGTTGGATATGGCTACACCTTC. Its protein product is CASSPRTGVGYGYTF.

The V gene is TRBV5-5, the J gene TRBJ2-7; no clear D. This CDR3 comprises 13 residues. Trimming left V 5 bases short and J 0 bases short, with 9 bases between. In germline, CDR1 is SGHKS, CDR2 YYEKEE (reference sequence). The CDR3 nucleotides read TGTGCCAGCAGTTGGGCCGTCTCCTACGAGCAGTACTTC. It translates to CASSWAVSYEQYF.

The chain uses TRBV28 and TRBJ2-3; 7 bases line up with TRBD1. V lost 6 bases and J lost 1; bases outside the gene matches: 13. Germline loops: CDR1 MDHEN, CDR2 SYDVKM. This CDR3 comprises 17 residues. The DNA of the CDR3 is TGTGCCAGCAGGATGCTCCCGGGACAGCCACGCACAGATACGCAGTATTTT. It encodes CASRMLPGQPRTDTQYF.

The rearrangement uses TRBV4-3 and TRBJ2-2; D is undetermined. CDR1 LGHNA and CDR2 YSLEER come from the germline V gene. Trimming took 1 base from V and 6 from J, leaving 15 bases between them. The CDR3 is 16 amino acids. The CDR3 region is CASSQGVGLWAGELFF. CDR3 DNA sequence: TGCGCCAGCAGCCAAGGGGTGGGCCTTTGGGCCGGGGAGCTGTTTTTT.

This chain links TRBV15 with TRBJ2-3; no reliable D call. Germline CDR1 is LNHNV and CDR2 is YYDKDF (reference sequence). Trimming cost V 0 bases and J 5 bases, with 9 bases left between them. The length of the CDR3 is 14 residues. Here the CDR3 DNA reads TGTGCCACCAGCAGAGATCTCCGTCTAGATACGCAGTATTTT. The encoded protein is CATSRDLRLDTQYF.

The gene calls are TRBV12-5 and TRBJ2-2, with a possible D match to TRBD2 (6 bases). CDR1 is LGHNT and CDR2 is FRNRAP in the germline V gene. CDR3 size: 14 residues. The V gene lost 2 bases and the J gene lost 7 bases, with 11 bases spanning the gap. The CDR3 DNA reads as TGTGCTAGTGGTTTGTACGGGGGAGGCGGGGAGCTGTTTTTT. This sequence encodes CASGLYGGGGELFF.

This chain joins TRBV28 and TRBJ1-2; 11 nucleotides line up with TRBD1. This CDR3 has 15 residues. Losses at the gene ends were 3 bases for V and 8 bases for J; bases not matched to a gene: 8. CDR1 and CDR2 from the germline V gene are MDHEN and SYDVKM. The CDR3 DNA sequence: TGTGCCAGCAGTTTCGGGACAGGGGGATTTAGGGGCTACACCTTC. Its protein product is CASSFGTGGFRGYTF.

There are a few counts of this clone. The V gene is TRBV28, the J gene TRBJ1-5; D may be TRBD1 (5 bases). CDR1 is MDHEN, CDR2 SYDVKM, per germline. V gave up 6 bases and J gave up 1 base, with 13 bases separating them. This CDR3 is built from 15 residues. CDR3 loop: CASRGGGSSNQPQHF. The CDR3 DNA is TGTGCCAGCAGGGGCGGGGGGTCAAGCAATCAGCCCCAGCATTTT.